This TCR beta chain was retrieved from a study of regulatory T cells in long-lasting Graves disease. Whole-study findings and limits: Limited sample numbers may have lowered accuracy.

Assembly of TCR beta libraries relied on iRepertoire HTBI primers together with Arm-PCR of CDR3 regions. Study processing details: The identification of under 65 TRBV and some 14 TRBJ segments was made across samples. Each CDR3 protein gets one entry after TCRdb re-called the multiplex PCR reads with MiXCR. None of the V and J calls come from the authors' own analysis; TCRdb made them. The table has 350,000 to 550,000 distinct CDR3 sequences, around 17% seen once; the top ten hold 20% to 25%. As for this clonotype: What it binds is not known. A much larger clone sits a single nucleotide away, making a read error possible.

CDR3 length: 15 amino acids. Germline V gene sequence: CDR1 SGHRS, CDR2 YFSETQ. As for time point: newly diagnosed GD, antithyroid drugs for less than 3 months. Extracted RNA from PBMCs served as the source of the TCR library. These same data were also listed under a study on T cells in Graves' hyperthyroidism and ophthalmopathy. Per that study: Researchers found most expanded thyroid clonotypes above 0.001 in blood as well.

The sample here was peripheral blood mononuclear cells (PBMCs), taken at new diagnosis, from a patient treated with antithyroid drugs. The receptor was derived from a woman between 18 and 30 years old with Graves disease. The J gene is TRBJ2-1, the V gene TRBV5-1; D tentatively reads TRBD1 or TRBD2 (5 bases each). CDR3 sequence: CASGLATGPYNEQFF. CDR3 nucleotide sequence: TGCGCCAGCGGCTTGGCGACGGGGCCTTACAATGAGCAGTTCTTC.